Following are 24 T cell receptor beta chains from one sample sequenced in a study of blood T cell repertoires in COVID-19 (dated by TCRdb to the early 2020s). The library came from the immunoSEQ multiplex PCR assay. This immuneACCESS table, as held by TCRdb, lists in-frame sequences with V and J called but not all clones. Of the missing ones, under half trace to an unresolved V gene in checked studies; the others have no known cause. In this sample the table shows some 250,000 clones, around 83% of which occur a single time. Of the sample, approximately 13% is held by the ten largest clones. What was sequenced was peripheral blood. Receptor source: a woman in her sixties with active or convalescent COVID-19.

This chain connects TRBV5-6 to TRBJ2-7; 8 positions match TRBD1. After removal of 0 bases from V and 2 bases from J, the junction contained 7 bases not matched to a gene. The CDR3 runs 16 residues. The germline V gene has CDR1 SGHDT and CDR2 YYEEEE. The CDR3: CASSLGGQGMAYEQYF. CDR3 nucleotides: TGTGCCAGCAGCTTGGGCGGACAGGGTATGGCCTACGAGCAGTACTTC. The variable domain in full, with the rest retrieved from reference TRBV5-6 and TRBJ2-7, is DAGVTQSPTHLIKTRGQQVTLRCSPKSGHDTVSWYQQALGQGPQFIFQYYEEEERQRGNFPDRFSGHQFPNYSSELNVNALLLGDSALYLCASSLGGQGMAYEQYFGPGTRLTVT.

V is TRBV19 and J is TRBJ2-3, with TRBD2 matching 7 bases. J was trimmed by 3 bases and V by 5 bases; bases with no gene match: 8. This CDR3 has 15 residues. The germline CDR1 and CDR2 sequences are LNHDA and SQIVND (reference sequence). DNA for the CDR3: TGTGCCAGTAGTCCCGGACTTAGCGGGACAGATACGCAGTATTTT. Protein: CASSPGLSGTDTQYF.

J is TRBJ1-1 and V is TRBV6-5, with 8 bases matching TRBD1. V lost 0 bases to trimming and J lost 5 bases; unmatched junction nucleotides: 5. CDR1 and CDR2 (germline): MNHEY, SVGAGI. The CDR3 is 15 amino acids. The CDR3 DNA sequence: TGTGCCAGCAGTTACTCGGAACAGGGGGATACTGAAGCTTTCTTT. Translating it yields CASSYSEQGDTEAFF.

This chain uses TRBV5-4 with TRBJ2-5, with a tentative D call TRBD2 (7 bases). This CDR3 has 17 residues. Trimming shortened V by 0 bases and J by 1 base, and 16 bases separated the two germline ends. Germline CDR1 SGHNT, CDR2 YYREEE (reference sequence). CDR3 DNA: TGTGCCAGCAGCTTGGACTTGACGGGGGGCCTCCAAGAGACCCAGTACTTC. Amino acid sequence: CASSLDLTGGLQETQYF.

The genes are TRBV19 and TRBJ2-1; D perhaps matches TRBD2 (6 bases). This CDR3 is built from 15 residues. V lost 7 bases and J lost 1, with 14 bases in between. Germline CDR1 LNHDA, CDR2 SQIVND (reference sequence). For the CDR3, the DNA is TGTGCCAGTACCGCAGGAGGGTGGTCCTACAATGAGCAGTTCTTC. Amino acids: CASTAGGWSYNEQFF.

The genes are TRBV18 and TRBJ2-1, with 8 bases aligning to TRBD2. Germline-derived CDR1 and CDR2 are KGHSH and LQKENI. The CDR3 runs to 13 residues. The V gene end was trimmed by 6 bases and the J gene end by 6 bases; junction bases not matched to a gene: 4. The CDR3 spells CASSGGGPNEQFF. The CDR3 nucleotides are TGTGCCAGCTCCGGCGGGGGGCCCAATGAGCAGTTCTTC.

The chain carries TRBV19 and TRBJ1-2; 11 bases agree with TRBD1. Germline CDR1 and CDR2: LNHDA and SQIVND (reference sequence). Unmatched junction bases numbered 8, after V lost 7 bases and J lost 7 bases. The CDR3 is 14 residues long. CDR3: CASISDRGRGGYTF. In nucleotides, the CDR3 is TGTGCCAGTATCTCGGACAGGGGGCGGGGTGGCTACACCTTC.

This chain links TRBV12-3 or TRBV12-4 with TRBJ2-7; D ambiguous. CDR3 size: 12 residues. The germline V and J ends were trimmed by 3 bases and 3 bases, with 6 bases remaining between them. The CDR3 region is CASSFASYEQYF. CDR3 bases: TGTGCCAGCAGTTTTGCCAGCTACGAGCAGTACTTC.

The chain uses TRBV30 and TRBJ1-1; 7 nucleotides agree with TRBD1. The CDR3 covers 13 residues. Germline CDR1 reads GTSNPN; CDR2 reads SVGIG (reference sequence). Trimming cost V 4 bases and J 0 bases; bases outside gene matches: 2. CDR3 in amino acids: CAWTGQMNTEAFF. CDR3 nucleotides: TGTGCCTGGACGGGACAGATGAACACTGAAGCTTTCTTT.

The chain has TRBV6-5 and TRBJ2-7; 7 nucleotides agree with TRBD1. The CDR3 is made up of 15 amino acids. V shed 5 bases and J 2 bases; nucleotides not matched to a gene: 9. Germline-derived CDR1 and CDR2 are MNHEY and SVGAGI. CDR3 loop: CASSLNRDSTYEQYF. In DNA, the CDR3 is TGTGCCAGCAGTCTAAACCGGGACAGCACCTACGAGCAGTACTTC.

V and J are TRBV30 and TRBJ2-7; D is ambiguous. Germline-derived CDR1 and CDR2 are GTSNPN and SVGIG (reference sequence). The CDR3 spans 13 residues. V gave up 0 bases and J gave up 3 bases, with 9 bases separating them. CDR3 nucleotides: TGTGCCTGGAGTGTAAGTACGGGCTACGAGCAGTACTTC. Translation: CAWSVSTGYEQYF.

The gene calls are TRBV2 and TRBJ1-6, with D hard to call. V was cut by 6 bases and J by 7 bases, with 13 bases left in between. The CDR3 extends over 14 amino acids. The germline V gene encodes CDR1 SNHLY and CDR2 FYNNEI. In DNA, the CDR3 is TGTGCCAGCAGGTGGCAGGCGATAAATTCACCCCTCCACTTT. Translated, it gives CASRWQAINSPLHF.

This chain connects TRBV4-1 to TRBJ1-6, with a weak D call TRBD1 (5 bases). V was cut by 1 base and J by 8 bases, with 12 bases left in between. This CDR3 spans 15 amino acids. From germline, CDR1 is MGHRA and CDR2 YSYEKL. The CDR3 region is CASSQATVNHSPLHF. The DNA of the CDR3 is TGCGCCAGCAGCCAAGCGACAGTAAATCATTCACCCCTCCACTTT.

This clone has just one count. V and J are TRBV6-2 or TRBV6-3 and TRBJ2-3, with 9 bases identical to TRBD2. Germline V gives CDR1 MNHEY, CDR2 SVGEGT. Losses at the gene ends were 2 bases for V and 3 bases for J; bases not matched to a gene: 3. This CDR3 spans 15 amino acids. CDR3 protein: CASSYGGGATDTQYF. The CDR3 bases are TGTGCCAGCAGTTACGGCGGGGGGGCAACAGATACGCAGTATTTT.

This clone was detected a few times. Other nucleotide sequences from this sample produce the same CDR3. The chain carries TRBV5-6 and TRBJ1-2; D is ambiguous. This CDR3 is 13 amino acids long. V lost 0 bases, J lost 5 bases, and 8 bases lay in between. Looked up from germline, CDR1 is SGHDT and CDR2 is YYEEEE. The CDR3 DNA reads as TGTGCCAGCAGCTTGGGCGGGGATTATGGCTACACCTTC. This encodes CASSLGGDYGYTF.

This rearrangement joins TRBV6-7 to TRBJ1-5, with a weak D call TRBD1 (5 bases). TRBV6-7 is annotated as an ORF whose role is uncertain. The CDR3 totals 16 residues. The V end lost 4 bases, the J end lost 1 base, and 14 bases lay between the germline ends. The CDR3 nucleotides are TGTGCCAGCAGTTGCCTAGACAGTCAAAGCAATCAGCCCCAGCATTTT. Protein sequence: CASSCLDSQSNQPQHF.

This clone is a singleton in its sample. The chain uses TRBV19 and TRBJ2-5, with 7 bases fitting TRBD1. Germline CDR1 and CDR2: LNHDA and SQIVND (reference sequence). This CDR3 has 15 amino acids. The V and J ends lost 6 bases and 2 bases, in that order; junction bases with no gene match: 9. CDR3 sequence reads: CASSQEGAGQETQYF. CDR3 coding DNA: TGTGCCAGTAGCCAAGAGGGGGCCGGTCAAGAGACCCAGTACTTC.

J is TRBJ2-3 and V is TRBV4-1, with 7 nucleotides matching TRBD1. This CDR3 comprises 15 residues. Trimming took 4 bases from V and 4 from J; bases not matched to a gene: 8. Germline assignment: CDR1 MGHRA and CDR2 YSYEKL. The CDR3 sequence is CASSPQGVSADTQYF. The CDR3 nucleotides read TGCGCCAGCAGCCCGCAGGGGGTTAGCGCAGATACGCAGTATTTT.

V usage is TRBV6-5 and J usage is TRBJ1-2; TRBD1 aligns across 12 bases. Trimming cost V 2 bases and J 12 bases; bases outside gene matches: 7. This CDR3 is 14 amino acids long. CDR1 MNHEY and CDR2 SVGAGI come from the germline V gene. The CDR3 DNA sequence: TGTGCCAGCAGTTACACGGGACAGGGGGCTGAAAACACCTTC. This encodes CASSYTGQGAENTF.

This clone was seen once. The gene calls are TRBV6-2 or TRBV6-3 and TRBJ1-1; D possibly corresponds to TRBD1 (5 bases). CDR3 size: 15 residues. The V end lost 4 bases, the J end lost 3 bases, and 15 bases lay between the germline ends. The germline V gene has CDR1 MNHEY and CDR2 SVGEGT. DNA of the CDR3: TGTGCCAGCAGTTTGGCCCAGGGACTCTACACTGAAGCTTTCTTT. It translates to CASSLAQGLYTEAFF.

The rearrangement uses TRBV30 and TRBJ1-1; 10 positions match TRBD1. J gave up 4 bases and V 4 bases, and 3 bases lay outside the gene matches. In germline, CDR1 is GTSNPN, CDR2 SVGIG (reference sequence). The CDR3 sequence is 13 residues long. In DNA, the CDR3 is TGTGCCTGGAAAGACAGGGGGCTCACTGAAGCTTTCTTT. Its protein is CAWKDRGLTEAFF.

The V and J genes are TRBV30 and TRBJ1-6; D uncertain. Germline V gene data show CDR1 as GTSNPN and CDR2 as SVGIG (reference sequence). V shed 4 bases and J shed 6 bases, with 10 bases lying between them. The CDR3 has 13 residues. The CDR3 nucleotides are TGTGCCTGGAATCAGCAGGTTAATTCACCCCTCCACTTT. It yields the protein CAWNQQVNSPLHF. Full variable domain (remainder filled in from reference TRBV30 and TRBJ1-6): SQTIHQWPATLVQPVGSPLSLECTVEGTSNPNLYWYRQAAGRGLQLLFYSVGIGQISSEVPQNLSASRPQDRQFILSSKKLLLSDSGFYLCAWNQQVNSPLHFGNGTRLTVT.

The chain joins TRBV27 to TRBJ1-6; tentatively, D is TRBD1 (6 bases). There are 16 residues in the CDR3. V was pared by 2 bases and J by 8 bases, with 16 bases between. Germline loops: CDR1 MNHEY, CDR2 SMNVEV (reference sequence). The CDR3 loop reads CASSLRPGYRDSPLHF. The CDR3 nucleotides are TGTGCCAGCAGTTTAAGACCGGGTTACAGGGATTCACCCCTCCACTTT.

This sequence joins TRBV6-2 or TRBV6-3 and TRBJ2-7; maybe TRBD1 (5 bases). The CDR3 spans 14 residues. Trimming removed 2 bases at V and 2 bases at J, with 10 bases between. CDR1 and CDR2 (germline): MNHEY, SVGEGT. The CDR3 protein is CASSYVGVPYEQYF. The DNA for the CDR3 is TGTGCCAGCAGTTACGTAGGGGTCCCCTACGAGCAGTACTTC.